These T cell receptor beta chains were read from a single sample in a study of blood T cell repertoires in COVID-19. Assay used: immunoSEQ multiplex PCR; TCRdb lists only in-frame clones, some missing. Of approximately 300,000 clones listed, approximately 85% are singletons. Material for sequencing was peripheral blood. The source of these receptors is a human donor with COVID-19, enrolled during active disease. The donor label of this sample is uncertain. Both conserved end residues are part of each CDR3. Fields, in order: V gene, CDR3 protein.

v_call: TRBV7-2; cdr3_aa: CASSLARYNEQFF
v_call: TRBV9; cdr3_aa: CASTRFETVTEAFF
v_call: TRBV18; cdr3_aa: CASSPDGQIESEQYF
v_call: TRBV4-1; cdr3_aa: CASSQELASWREQYF
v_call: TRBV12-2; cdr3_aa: CASRLPAGTIYNEQFF
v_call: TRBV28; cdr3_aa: CASSLALGASEAFF
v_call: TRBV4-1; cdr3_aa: CASSQEGTGLDTQYF
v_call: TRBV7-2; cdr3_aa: CASSAGTGLFGSPLHF
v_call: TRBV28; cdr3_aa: CASRVTWGDYEQYF
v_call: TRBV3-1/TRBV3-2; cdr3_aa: CASSAHPGHRTEAFF
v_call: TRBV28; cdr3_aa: CASSGSHYGYTF
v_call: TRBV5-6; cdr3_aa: CASSLGASGSYEQYF
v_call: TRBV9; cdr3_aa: CASSLGTTNEKLFF
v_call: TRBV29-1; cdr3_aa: CSVEDELRVGDTQYF
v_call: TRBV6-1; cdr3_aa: CASSAASGRLVGELFF
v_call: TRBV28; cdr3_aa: CASSLGGRGAYNEQFF
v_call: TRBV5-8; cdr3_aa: CASSRQPRSLDEQYF
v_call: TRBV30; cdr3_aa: CAWSGIGTGARQPQHF
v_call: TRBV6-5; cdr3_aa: CASSYGQPGNEQFF
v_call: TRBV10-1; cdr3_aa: CASSDTTSGRASEQFF
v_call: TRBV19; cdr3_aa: CASRTQTGGVRNQPQHF
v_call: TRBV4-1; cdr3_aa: CASSQDGRNQPQHF
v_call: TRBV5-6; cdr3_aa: CASSLGRAGRPYGYTF
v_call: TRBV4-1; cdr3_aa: CASSSLVWSIYGYTF
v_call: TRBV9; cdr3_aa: CASSGTGTENSPLHF
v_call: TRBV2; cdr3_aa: CASSEARGEETQYF
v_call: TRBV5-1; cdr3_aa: CASSPEASTETQYF
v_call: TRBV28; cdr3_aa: CASSTPGVYEKLFF
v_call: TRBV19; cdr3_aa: CASSQSTGSYNSPLHF
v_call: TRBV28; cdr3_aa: CASSDSGPRDTQYF
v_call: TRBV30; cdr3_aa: CAFYRAGEETQYF
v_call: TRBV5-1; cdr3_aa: CASSNLGVSYNEQFF
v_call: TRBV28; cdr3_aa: CASSLYSQLSNYGYTF
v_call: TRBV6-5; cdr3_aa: CASRPDRAPNYGYTF
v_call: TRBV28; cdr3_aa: CASSSRTGVYEQYF
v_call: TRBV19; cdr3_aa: CASSIEGEGPYEQYF
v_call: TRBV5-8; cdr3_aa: CASAPRVGTGDGEAFF
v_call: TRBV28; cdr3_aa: CASSRSGVSNQPQHF
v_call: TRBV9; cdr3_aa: CASSVAGSTEAFF
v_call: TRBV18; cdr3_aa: CASSPTTVYGYTF
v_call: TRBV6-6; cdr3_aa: CASSPGQGTGYTF
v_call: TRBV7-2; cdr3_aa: CASSPGTGGSGAFF
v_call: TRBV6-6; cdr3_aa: CASSKQSGQGRSEQYF
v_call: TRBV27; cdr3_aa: CASSGFNQPQHF
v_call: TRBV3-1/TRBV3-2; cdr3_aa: CASSQEGAIGQYF
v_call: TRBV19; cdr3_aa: CASSARSNQETQYF
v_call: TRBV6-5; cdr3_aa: CASSYSRGQGWNEQFF
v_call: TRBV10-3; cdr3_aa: CAIRGGREDTEAFF
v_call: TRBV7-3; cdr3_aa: CASSPFTGELFF
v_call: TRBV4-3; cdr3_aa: CASSQVFPPETQYF
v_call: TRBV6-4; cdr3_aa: CANRRDRGRHEQYF
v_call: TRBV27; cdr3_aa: CASSTQGGEKLFF
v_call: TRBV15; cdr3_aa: CATSRGQLPNTEAFF
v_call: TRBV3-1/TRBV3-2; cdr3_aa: CASSPGLAGVSSYNEQFF
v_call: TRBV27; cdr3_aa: CASREDRGIGNTEAFF